This T cell receptor (beta chain) was captured in a study of OX40 agonist ivuxolimab in advanced cancers. A word on this clone: Its antigen is currently unknown.

Overall study findings and caveats: Clonal expansion was among the lowest in partial responders at 0.1-3.0 mg/kg, especially CD8+.

Germline CDR1 reads MNHEY; CDR2 reads SMNVEV (reference sequence). V lost 6 bases and J lost 0; bases outside the gene matches: 1. The CDR3 has 14 residues. Using immunoSEQ multiplex PCR, the repertoire was profiled, and TCRdb retains in-frame clones only, with some absent. The profile shows about 98,000 clones, roughly 85% of them singletons. The TCR sequence derives from an adult with an advanced solid tumor such as melanoma, head and neck, liver or kidney cancer. This rearrangement joins TRBV27 to TRBJ1-4; 7 bases fit TRBD1. The source material was CD4+ or CD8+ T cells sorted from blood, sampled in a trial of the OX40 agonist ivuxolimab. DNA for the CDR3: TGTGCCAGCAGGGGGACAGCAACTAATGAAAAACTGTTTTTT. Its translation is CASRGTATNEKLFF.